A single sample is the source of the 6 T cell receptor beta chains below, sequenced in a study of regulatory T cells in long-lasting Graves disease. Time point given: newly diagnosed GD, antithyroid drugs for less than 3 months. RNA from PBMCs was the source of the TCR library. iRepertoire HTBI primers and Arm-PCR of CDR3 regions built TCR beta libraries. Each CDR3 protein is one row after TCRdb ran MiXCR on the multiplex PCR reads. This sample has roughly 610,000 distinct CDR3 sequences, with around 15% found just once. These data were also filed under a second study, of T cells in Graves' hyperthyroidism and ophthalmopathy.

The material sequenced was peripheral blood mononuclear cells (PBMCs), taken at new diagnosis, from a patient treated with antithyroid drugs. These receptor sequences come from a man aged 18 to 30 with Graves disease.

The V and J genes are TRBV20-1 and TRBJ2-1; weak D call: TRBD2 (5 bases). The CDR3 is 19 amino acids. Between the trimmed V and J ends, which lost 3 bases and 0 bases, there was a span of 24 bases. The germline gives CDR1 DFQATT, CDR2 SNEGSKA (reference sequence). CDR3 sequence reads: CSARARPSRSVVSYNEQFF. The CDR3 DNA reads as TGCAGTGCTAGGGCGCGGCCTAGCAGGAGCGTAGTCTCCTACAATGAGCAGTTCTTC.

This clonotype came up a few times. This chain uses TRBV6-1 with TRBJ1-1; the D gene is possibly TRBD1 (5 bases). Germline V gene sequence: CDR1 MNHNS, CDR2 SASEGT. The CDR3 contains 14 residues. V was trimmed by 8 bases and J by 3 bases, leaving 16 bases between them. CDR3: CASRGAGRDTEAFF. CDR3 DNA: TGTGCCAGCCGTGGGGCTGGGAGGGACACTGAAGCTTTCTTT.

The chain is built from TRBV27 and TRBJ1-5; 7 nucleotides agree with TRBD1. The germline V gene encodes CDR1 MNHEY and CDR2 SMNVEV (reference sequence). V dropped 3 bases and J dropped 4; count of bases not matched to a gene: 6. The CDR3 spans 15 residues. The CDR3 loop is CASSLEGQYNQPQHF. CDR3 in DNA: TGTGCCAGCAGTTTGGAGGGACAGTATAATCAGCCCCAGCATTTT.

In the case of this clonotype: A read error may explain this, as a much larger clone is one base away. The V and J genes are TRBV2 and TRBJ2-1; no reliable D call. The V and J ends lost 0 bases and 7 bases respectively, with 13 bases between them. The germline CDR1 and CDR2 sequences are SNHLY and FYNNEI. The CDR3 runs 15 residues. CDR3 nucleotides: TGTGCCAGCAGTGAAGCGAGGTACCCGCCGAATGAGCAGTTCTTC. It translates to CASSEARYPPNEQFF.

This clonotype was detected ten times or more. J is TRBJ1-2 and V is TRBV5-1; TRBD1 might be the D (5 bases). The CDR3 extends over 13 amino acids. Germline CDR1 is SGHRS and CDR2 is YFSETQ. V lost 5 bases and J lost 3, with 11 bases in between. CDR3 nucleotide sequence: TGCGCCAGCAGAAAGGACACAGACTATGGCTACACCTTC. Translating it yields CASRKDTDYGYTF.

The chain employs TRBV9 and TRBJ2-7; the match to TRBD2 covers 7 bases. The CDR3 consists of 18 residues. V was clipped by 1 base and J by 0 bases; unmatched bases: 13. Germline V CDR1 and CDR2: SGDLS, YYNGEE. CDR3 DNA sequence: TGTGCCAGCAGCGTAAGCGCGGGAGCTAAACTTAGCTCCTACGAGCAGTACTTC. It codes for CASSVSAGAKLSSYEQYF.